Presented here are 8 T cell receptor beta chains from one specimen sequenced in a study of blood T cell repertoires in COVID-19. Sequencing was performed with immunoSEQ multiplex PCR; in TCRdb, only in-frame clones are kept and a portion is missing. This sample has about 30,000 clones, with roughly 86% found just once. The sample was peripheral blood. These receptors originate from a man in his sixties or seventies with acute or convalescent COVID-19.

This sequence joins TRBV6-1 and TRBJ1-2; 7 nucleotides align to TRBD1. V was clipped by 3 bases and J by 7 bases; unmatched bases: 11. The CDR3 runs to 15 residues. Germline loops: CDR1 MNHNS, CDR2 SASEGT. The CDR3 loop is CASSDDFGTDRGYTF. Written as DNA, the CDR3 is TGTGCCAGCAGTGACGACTTTGGGACAGACCGTGGCTACACCTTC.

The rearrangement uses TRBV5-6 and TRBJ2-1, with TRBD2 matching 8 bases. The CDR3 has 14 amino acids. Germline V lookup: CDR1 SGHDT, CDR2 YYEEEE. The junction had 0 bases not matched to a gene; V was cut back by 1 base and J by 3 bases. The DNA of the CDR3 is TGTGCCAGCAGCTTGACTAGCGGCTACAATGAGCAGTTCTTC. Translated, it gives CASSLTSGYNEQFF.

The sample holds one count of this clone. CDR3 nucleotide sequence: TGTGCCAGCAGTGAACAGTCCTACAATGAGCAGTTCTTC. Translating it yields CASSEQSYNEQFF. The chain carries TRBV6-4 and TRBJ2-1, with unresolved D. Germline V gene lookup returns CDR1 MRHNA and CDR2 SNTAGT. The CDR3 length is 13 residues. V was pared by 3 bases and J by 1 base, with 4 bases between.

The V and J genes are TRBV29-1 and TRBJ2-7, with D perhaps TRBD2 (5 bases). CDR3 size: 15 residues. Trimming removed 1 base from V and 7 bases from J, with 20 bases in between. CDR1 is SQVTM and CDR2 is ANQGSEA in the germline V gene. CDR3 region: CSVEGGQPPLSEQYF. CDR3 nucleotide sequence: TGCAGCGTTGAAGGCGGGCAGCCCCCCTTGAGTGAGCAGTACTTC.

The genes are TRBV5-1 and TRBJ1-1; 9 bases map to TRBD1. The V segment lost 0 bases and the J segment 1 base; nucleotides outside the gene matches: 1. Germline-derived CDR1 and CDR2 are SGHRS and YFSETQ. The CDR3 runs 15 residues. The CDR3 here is CASSLGDRENTEAFF. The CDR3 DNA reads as TGCGCCAGCAGCTTGGGGGACAGGGAGAACACTGAAGCTTTCTTT.

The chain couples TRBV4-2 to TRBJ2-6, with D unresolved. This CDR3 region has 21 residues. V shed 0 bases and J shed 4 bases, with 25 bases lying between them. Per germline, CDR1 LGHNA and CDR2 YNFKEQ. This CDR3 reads CASSQDPRGALAFTGANVLTF. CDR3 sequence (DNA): TGTGCCAGCAGCCAAGATCCCCGAGGTGCGTTGGCTTTTACCGGGGCCAACGTCCTGACTTTC.

The chain's CDR3 is CAWGGAEAFF. The CDR3 DNA reads as TGTGCCTGGGGGGGAGCTGAAGCTTTCTTT. The J gene is TRBJ1-1, the V gene TRBV19; D is possibly TRBD1 (5 bases). CDR1 LNHDA and CDR2 SQIVND come from the germline V gene (reference sequence). Trimming left V 11 bases short and J 6 bases short, with 10 bases between. This CDR3 comprises 10 residues.

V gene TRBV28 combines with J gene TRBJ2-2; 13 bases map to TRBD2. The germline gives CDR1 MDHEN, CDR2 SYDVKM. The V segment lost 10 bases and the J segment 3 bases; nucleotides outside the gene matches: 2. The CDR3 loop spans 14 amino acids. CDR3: CATGLAGDTGELFF. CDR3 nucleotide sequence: TGTGCCACCGGACTAGCGGGAGACACCGGGGAGCTGTTTTTT.